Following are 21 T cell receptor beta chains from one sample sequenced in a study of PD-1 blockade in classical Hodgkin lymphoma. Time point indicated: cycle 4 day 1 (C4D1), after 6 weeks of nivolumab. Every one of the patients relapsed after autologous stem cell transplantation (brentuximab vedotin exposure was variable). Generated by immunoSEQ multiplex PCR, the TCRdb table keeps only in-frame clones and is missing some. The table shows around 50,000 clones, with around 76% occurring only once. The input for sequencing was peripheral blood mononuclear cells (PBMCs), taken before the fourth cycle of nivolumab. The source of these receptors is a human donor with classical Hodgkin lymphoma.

DNA of the CDR3: TGTGCCTGGGGAAATACAGGGGGCGGAAGCAATCAGCCCCAGCATTTT. This gives the protein CAWGNTGGGSNQPQHF. This chain uses TRBV30 with TRBJ1-5, with TRBD1 matching 9 bases. The ends lost 5 bases at V and 1 base at J; junction bases unmatched: 9. Germline V gene sequence: CDR1 GTSNPN, CDR2 SVGIG (reference sequence). The CDR3 consists of 16 residues.

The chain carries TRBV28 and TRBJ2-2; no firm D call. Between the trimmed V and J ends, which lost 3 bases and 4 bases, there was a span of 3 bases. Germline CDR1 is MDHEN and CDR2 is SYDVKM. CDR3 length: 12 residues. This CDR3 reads CASSFRTGELFF. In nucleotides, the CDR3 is TGTGCCAGCAGTTTTCGCACCGGGGAGCTGTTTTTT. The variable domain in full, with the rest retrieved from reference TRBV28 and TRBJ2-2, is DVKVTQSSRYLVKRTGEKVFLECVQDMDHENMFWYRQDPGLGLRLIYFSYDVKMKEKGDIPEGYSVSREKKERFSLILESASTNQTSMYLCASSFRTGELFFGEGSRLTVL.

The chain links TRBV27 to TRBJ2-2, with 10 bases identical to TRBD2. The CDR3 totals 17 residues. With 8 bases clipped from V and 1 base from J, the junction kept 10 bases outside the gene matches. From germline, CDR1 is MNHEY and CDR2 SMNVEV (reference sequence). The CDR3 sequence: CASSVGAGGKNTGELFF. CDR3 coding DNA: TGTGCCAGCTCGGTAGGAGCGGGAGGGAAGAACACCGGGGAGCTGTTTTTT.

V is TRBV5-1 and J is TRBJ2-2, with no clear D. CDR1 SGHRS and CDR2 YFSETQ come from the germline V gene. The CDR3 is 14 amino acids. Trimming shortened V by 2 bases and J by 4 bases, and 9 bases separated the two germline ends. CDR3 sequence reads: CASSLSTGTGELFF. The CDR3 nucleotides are TGCGCCAGCAGCTTATCGACTGGCACCGGGGAGCTGTTTTTT. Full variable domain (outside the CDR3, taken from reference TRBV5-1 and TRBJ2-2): KAGVTQTPRYLIKTRGQQVTLSCSPISGHRSVSWYQQTPGQGLQFLFEYFSETQRNKGNFPGRFSGRQFSNSRSEMNVSTLELGDSALYLCASSLSTGTGELFFGEGSRLTVL.

CDR3 sequence (DNA): TGCGCCAGCAGCTGGAGGCGGCCCCAAGAGACCCAGTACTTC. Its translation is CASSWRRPQETQYF. The V and J genes are TRBV5-1 and TRBJ2-5, with a possible D match to TRBD2 (5 bases). Germline values: CDR1 SGHRS, CDR2 YFSETQ. The CDR3 is 14 amino acids. Trimming took 3 bases from V and 1 from J, leaving 10 bases between them.

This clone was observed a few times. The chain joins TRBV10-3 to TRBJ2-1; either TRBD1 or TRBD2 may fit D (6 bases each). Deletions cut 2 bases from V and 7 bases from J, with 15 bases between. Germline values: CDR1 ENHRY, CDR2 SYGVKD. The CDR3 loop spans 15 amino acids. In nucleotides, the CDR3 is TGTGCCATCAGTGAGGTCCAGCAGGGGAGGAATGAGCAGTTCTTC. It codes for CAISEVQQGRNEQFF.

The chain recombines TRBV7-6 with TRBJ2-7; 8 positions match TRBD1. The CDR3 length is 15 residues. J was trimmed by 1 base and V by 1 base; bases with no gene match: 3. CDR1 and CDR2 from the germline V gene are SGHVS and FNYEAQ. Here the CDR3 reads CASSLGTGKSYEQYF. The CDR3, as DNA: TGTGCCAGCAGCTTAGGGACAGGGAAGTCCTACGAGCAGTACTTC.

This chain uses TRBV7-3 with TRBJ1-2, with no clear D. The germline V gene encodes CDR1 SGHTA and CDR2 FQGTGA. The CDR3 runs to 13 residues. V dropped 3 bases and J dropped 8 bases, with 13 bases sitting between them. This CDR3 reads CASSFQDGNGYTF. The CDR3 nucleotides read TGTGCCAGCAGCTTCCAGGACGGTAACGGCTACACCTTC.

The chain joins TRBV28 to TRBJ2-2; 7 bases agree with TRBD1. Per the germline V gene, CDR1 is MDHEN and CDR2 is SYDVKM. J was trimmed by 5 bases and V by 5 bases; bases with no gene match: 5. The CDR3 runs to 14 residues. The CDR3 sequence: CASSPGQWTGELFF. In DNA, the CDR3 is TGTGCCAGCAGTCCGGGACAGTGGACCGGGGAGCTGTTTTTT.

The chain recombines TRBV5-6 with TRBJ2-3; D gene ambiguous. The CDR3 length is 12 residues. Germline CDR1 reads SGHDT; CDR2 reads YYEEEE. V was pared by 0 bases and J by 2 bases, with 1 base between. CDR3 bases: TGTGCCAGCAGCTTGGTCACAGATACGCAGTATTTT. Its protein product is CASSLVTDTQYF.

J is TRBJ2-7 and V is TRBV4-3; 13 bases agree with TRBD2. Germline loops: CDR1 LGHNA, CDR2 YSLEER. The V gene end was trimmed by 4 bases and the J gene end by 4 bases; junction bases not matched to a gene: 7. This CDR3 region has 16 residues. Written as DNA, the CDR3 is TGCGCCAGCAGCCGAACCGGGACTAGCGGGACTTACGAGCAGTACTTC. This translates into CASSRTGTSGTYEQYF.

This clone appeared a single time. CDR3 DNA: TGTGCCAGCAGTTTATATCTGGGGGGAAGACGTGATGAGCAGTTCTTC. The encoded protein is CASSLYLGGRRDEQFF. J is TRBJ2-1 and V is TRBV27, with a possible D match to TRBD2 (6 bases). Germline CDR1 is MNHEY and CDR2 is SMNVEV (reference sequence). The CDR3 loop spans 16 amino acids. The V and J ends lost 1 base and 8 bases respectively, with 18 bases between them.

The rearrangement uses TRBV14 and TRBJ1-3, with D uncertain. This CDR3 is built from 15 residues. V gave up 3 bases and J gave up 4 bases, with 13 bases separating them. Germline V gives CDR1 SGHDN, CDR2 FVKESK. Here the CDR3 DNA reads TGTGCCAGCAGCCAGGACGGCCTGGAGGGAAACACCATATATTTT. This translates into CASSQDGLEGNTIYF.

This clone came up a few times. The CDR3 spells CASSWDSPYGYTF. DNA for the CDR3: TGTGCCAGCAGTTGGGACAGCCCCTATGGCTACACCTTC. The chain joins TRBV6-6 to TRBJ1-2, with TRBD1 identical over 7 bases. V lost 4 bases to trimming and J lost 4 bases; unmatched junction nucleotides: 3. The length of the CDR3 is 13 residues. Germline V gene data show CDR1 as MNHNY and CDR2 as SVGAGI (reference sequence).

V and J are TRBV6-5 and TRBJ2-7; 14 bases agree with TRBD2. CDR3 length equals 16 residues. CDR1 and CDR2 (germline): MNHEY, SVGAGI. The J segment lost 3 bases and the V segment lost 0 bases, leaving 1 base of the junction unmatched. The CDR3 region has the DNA TGTGCCAGCAGTTACTCGGGACTAGCGGGAGACTACGAGCAGTACTTC. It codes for CASSYSGLAGDYEQYF.

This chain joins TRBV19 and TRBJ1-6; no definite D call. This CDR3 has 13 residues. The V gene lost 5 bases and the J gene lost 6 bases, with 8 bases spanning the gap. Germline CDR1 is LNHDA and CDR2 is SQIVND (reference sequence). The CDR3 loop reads CASSPGLNSPLHF. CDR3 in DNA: TGTGCCAGTAGTCCGGGTCTTAATTCACCCCTCCACTTT.

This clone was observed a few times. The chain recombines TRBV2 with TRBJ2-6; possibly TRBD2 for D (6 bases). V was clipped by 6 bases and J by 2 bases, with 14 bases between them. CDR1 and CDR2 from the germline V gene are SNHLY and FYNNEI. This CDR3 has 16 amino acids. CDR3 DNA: TGTGCCAGCAGCCTGGGGGAGGTGGCTGGGGCCAACGTCCTGACTTTC. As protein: CASSLGEVAGANVLTF.

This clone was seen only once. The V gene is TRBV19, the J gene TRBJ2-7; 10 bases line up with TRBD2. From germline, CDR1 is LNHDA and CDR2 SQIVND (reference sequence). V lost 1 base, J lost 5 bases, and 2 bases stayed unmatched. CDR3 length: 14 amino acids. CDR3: CASSIGLAGHEQYF. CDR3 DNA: TGTGCCAGTAGTATAGGACTAGCGGGCCACGAGCAGTACTTC.

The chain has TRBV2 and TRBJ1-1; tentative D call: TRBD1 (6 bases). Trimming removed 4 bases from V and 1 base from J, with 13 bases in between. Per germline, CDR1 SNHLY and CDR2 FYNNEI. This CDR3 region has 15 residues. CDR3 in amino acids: CASSGLGGRNTEAFF. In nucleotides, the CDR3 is TGTGCCAGCAGTGGACTCGGGGGCAGGAACACTGAAGCTTTCTTT.

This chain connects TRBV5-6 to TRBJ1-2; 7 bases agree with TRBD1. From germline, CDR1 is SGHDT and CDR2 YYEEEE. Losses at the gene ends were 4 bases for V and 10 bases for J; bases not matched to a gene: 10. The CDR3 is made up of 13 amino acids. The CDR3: CASSTRDSTLYTF. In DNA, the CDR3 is TGTGCCAGCAGCACCCGGGACAGTACTCTCTACACCTTC.

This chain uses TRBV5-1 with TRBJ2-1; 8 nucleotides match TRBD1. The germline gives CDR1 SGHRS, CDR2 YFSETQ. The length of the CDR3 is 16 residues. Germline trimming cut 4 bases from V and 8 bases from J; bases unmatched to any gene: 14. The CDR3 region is CASSRGGRGRSDEQFF. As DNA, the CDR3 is TGCGCCAGCAGCCGCGGCGGCAGGGGGCGATCTGATGAGCAGTTCTTC.